These T cell receptor beta chains were read from a single sample in a study of cytomegalovirus exposure and HLA in healthy donors. Some clones are missing from TCRdb's copy, which holds only in-frame ones; the method was immunoSEQ multiplex PCR. The repertoire includes fewer than 200,000 clones, roughly 84% of them detected once, and roughly 0.24% sits in the top ten. Material: PBMCs. These receptors originate from a girl under two years old in good health and CMV-seronegative. The CDR3 runs from the conserved cysteine through the conserved F or W. D genes are given only for firm matches. Not all rows give a size; the values are once, few, many and, for expanded clones, a class.

j_gene: TRBJ2-4
d_gene: .
v_gene: TRBV6-5
abundance: .
CDR3aa: CATSQGAKNIQYF
CDR3nt: TGTGCCACATCGCAGGGCGCCAAAAACATTCAGTACTTC

j_gene: TRBJ2-7
d_gene: TRBD2
v_gene: TRBV5-1
abundance: .
CDR3aa: CASSLAASRLADHEQYF
CDR3nt: TGCGCCAGCAGCTTGGCGGCCAGTAGGCTAGCGGACCACGAGCAGTACTTC

j_gene: TRBJ2-1
d_gene: TRBD1
v_gene: TRBV12-5
abundance: .
CDR3aa: CASGPGTGSYNEQFF
CDR3nt: TGTGCTAGTGGCCCGGGGACAGGTTCCTACAATGAGCAGTTCTTC

j_gene: TRBJ2-1
d_gene: TRBD1
v_gene: TRBV6-6
abundance: .
CDR3aa: CASSSGQGPYNEQFF
CDR3nt: TGTGCCAGCAGTTCGGGACAGGGACCCTACAATGAGCAGTTCTTC

j_gene: TRBJ2-3
d_gene: .
v_gene: TRBV4-2
abundance: .
CDR3aa: CASSQERSTDTQYF
CDR3nt: TGTGCCAGCAGCCAAGAACGGAGCACAGATACGCAGTATTTT

j_gene: TRBJ1-2
d_gene: .
v_gene: TRBV7-3
abundance: .
CDR3aa: CASSLGQSTNYGYTF
CDR3nt: TGTGCCAGCAGCTTAGGACAGTCGACCAACTATGGCTACACCTTC

j_gene: TRBJ1-2
d_gene: .
v_gene: TRBV25-1
abundance: few
CDR3aa: CASSETLRVRRSGYTF
CDR3nt: TGTGCCAGCAGTGAAACCCTCCGGGTAAGAAGGTCTGGCTACACCTTC

j_gene: TRBJ2-3
d_gene: TRBD2
v_gene: TRBV7-2
abundance: .
CDR3aa: CASSPQLAGTTDTQYF
CDR3nt: TGCGCCAGCAGCCCGCAACTAGCGGGGACCACAGATACGCAGTATTTT

j_gene: TRBJ2-3
d_gene: .
v_gene: TRBV6-5
abundance: .
CDR3aa: CASSYTTRASDTQYF
CDR3nt: TGTGCCAGCAGTTACACCACTAGGGCAAGCGATACGCAGTATTTT

j_gene: TRBJ1-1
d_gene: TRBD1
v_gene: TRBV10-3
abundance: .
CDR3aa: CAIKTGMNTEAFF
CDR3nt: TGTGCCATTAAGACAGGGATGAACACTGAAGCTTTCTTT

j_gene: TRBJ1-5
d_gene: TRBD1
v_gene: TRBV10-1
abundance: .
CDR3aa: CASPGTDYQPQHF
CDR3nt: TGCGCCAGCCCCGGGACAGACTATCAGCCCCAGCATTTT

j_gene: TRBJ1-2
d_gene: .
v_gene: TRBV29-1
abundance: .
CDR3aa: CSVEARALDGYTF
CDR3nt: TGCAGCGTTGAAGCGAGGGCTTTGGATGGCTACACCTTC

j_gene: TRBJ2-2
d_gene: .
v_gene: TRBV2
abundance: .
CDR3aa: CASTEMNTGELFF
CDR3nt: TGTGCCAGCACGGAGATGAACACCGGGGAGCTGTTTTTT

j_gene: TRBJ1-4
d_gene: .
v_gene: TRBV19
abundance: few
CDR3aa: CASKDGVTNEKLFF
CDR3nt: TGTGCCAGTAAGGACGGGGTAACTAATGAAAAACTGTTTTTT

j_gene: TRBJ2-2
d_gene: .
v_gene: TRBV5-1
abundance: .
CDR3aa: CASSLSGSGELFF
CDR3nt: TGCGCCAGCAGCTTGTCGGGTTCCGGGGAGCTGTTTTTT

j_gene: TRBJ2-1
d_gene: TRBD2
v_gene: TRBV30
abundance: .
CDR3aa: CAWSQLAGEWEQFF
CDR3nt: TGTGCCTGGAGCCAACTAGCGGGAGAGTGGGAGCAGTTCTTC

j_gene: TRBJ2-3
d_gene: TRBD2
v_gene: TRBV5-4
abundance: .
CDR3aa: CASSPGTSGRSPDTQYF
CDR3nt: TGTGCCAGCAGCCCCGGGACTAGCGGGAGATCCCCAGATACGCAGTATTTT

j_gene: TRBJ1-2
d_gene: TRBD1
v_gene: TRBV19
abundance: .
CDR3aa: CASSISRGTEGYTF
CDR3nt: TGTGCCAGTAGTATCTCCCGCGGGACAGAAGGCTACACCTTC

j_gene: TRBJ2-7
d_gene: TRBD2
v_gene: TRBV5-8
abundance: .
CDR3aa: CASSPGTSGNDEQYF
CDR3nt: TGTGCCAGCAGCCCCGGGACTAGCGGGAATGACGAGCAGTACTTC

j_gene: TRBJ1-2
d_gene: .
v_gene: TRBV5-4
abundance: .
CDR3aa: CASSRNGGGRGYTF
CDR3nt: TGTGCCAGCAGTCGAAATGGGGGGGGGAGAGGCTACACCTTC

j_gene: TRBJ2-1
d_gene: .
v_gene: TRBV9
abundance: .
CDR3aa: CASSHETGLFYNEQFF
CDR3nt: TGTGCCAGCAGCCACGAGACAGGTTTATTCTACAATGAGCAGTTCTTC

j_gene: TRBJ2-1
d_gene: TRBD1
v_gene: TRBV7-3
abundance: .
CDR3aa: CASSLTVRGLNNEQFF
CDR3nt: TGTGCCAGCAGCTTAACCGTCAGGGGGCTAAACAATGAGCAGTTCTTC